This T cell receptor (beta chain) was identified in a study of cytomegalovirus exposure and HLA in healthy donors. Study-wide findings and caveats: Later on, an analysis showed TCR association rates differing by HLA locus, with DRB1 the most and HLA-C the fewest.

PCR involved 60 Vbeta and 13 Jbeta primers. Sequencing was performed with immunoSEQ multiplex PCR; in TCRdb, only in-frame clones are kept and a portion is missing. The table shows around 220,000 clones, with 70% to 80% occurring only once. The V and J ends lost 2 bases and 6 bases respectively, with 14 bases between them. Germline lookup yields CDR1 MNHEY and CDR2 SVGAGI. The CDR3 totals 14 residues. Regarding this clone: No antigen is known for it.

The sequenced sample consisted of PBMCs. The V and J genes are TRBV6-5 and TRBJ2-7; a possible D gene is TRBD2 (6 bases). The receptor's source is a middle-aged man in good health and CMV-seronegative. CDR3 amino acids: CASSYGQGGSEQYF. In nucleotides, the CDR3 is TGTGCCAGCAGTTACGGCCAGGGAGGTAGCGAGCAGTACTTC.